This entry features one TCR beta chain sequence. J gave up 7 bases and V 2 bases, and 0 bases lay outside the gene matches. This CDR3 has 12 residues. Per the germline V gene, CDR1 is SGHRS and CDR2 is YFSETQ. Libraries were prepared by immunoSEQ multiplex PCR; TCRdb keeps only in-frame clonotypes and omits some of them. This sample has 50,000 to 65,000 clones, with about 89% found just once. The data derive from a study of OX40 agonist ivuxolimab in advanced cancers. The chain has TRBV5-1 and TRBJ2-1, with 7 bases lining up with TRBD1. The sequence came from an adult with an advanced solid tumor such as melanoma, head and neck, liver or kidney cancer. Material: CD4+ or CD8+ T cells sorted from blood, obtained in a trial of the OX40 agonist ivuxolimab. The CDR3 region is CASSLQGNEQFF. CDR3 in DNA: TGCGCCAGCAGCTTACAGGGGAATGAGCAGTTCTTC.